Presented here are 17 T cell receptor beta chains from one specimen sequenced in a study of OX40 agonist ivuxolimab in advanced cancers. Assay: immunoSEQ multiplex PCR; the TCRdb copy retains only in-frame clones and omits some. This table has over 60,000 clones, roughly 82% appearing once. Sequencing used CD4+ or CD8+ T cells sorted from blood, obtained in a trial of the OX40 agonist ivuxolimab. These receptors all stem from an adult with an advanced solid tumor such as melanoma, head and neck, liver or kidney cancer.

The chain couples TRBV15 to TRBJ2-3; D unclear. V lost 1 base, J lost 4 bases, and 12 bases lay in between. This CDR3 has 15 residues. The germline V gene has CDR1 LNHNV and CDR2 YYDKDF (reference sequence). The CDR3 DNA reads TGTGCCACCAGCAGAGGCCGAGCAGTGGCAGATACGCAGTATTTT. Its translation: CATSRGRAVADTQYF.

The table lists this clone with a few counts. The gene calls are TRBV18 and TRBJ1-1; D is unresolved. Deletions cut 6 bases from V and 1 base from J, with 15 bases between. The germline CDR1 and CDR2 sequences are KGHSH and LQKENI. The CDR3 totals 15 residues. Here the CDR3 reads CASSLTSAGNTEAFF. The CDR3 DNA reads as TGTGCCAGCTCGCTCACTTCGGCGGGGAACACTGAAGCTTTCTTT.

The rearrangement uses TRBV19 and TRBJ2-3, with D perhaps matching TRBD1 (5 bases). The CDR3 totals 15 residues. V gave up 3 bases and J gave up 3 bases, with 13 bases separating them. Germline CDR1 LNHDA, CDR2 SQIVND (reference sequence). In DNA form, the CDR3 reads TGTGCCAGTAGTATGGGGCTAGTTAGGACAGATACGCAGTATTTT. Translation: CASSMGLVRTDTQYF.

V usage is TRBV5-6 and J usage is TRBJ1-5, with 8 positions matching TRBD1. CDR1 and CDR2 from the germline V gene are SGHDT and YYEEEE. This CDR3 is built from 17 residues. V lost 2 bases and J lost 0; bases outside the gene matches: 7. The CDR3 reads CASSFGQGGYSNQPQHF. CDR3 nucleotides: TGTGCCAGCAGCTTCGGACAGGGAGGGTATAGCAATCAGCCCCAGCATTTT.

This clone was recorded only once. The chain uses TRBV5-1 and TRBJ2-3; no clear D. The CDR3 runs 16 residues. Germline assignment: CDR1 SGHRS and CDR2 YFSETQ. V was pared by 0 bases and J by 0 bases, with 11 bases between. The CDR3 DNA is TGCGCCAGCAGCTTGGACGGTTCGTCTAGCACAGATACGCAGTATTTT. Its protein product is CASSLDGSSSTDTQYF.

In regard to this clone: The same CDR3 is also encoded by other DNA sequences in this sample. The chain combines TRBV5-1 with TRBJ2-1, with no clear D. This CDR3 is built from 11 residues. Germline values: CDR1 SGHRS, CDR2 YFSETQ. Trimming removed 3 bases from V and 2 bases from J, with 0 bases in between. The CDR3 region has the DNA TGCGCCAGCAGCTCCTACAATGAGCAGTTCTTC. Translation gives CASSSYNEQFF.

The DNA for the CDR3 is TGCGCCAGCAGCCAAGGTGGTAGCGGGAGCTCCTACAATGAGCAGTTCTTC. This encodes CASSQGGSGSSYNEQFF. The chain uses TRBV4-3 and TRBJ2-1, with TRBD2 matching 9 bases. The CDR3 runs to 17 residues. V was pared by 1 base and J by 0 bases, with 4 bases of the junction left unmatched. Germline V gives CDR1 LGHNA, CDR2 YSLEER.

CDR3 nucleotide sequence: TGTGCCAGCAGGGTTGGGACAGCGATCTCTGGAAACACCATATATTTT. It translates to CASRVGTAISGNTIYF. V is TRBV7-9 and J is TRBJ1-3, with 7 bases identical to TRBD1. V lost 6 bases and J lost 0; bases outside the gene matches: 8. CDR1 SEHNR and CDR2 FQNEAQ come from the germline V gene (reference sequence). The CDR3 has 16 amino acids.

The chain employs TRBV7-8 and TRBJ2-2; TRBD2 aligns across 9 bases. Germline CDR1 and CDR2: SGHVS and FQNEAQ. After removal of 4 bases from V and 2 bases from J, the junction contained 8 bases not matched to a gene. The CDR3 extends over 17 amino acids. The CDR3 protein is CASSYPLAGVNTGELFF. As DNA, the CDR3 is TGTGCCAGCAGCTACCCACTAGCGGGCGTTAACACCGGGGAGCTGTTTTTT.

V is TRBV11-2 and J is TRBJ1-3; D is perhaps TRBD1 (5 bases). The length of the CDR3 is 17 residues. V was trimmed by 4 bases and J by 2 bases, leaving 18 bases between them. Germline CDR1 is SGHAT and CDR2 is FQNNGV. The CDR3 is CASSSQAGLFAGNTIYF. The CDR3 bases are TGTGCCAGCAGCTCCCAGGCAGGGTTATTTGCTGGAAACACCATATATTTT.

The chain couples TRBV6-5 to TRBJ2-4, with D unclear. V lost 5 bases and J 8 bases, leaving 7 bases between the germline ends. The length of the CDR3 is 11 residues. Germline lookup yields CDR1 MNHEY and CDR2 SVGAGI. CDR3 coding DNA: TGTGCCAGCAGTAGGGCCGACATTCAGTACTTC. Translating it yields CASSRADIQYF.

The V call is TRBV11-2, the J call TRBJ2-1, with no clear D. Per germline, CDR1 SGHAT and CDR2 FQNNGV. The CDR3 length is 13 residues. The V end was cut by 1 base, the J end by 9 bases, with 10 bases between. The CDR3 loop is CASSLVRGFEQFF. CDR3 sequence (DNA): TGTGCCAGCAGCTTAGTACGAGGTTTTGAGCAGTTCTTC.

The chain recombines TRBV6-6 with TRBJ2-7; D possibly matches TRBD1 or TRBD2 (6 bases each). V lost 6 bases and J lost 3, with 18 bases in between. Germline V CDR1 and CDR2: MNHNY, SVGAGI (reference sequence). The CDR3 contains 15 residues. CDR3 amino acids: CASRTPGAESYEQYF. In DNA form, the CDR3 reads TGTGCCAGCAGGACTCCGGGGGCGGAGAGCTACGAGCAGTACTTC.

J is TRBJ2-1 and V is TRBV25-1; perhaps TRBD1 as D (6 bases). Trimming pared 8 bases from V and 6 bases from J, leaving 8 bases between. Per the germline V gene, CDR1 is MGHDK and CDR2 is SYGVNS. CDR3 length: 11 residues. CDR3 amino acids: CASQGINEQFF. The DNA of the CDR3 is TGTGCCAGCCAGGGGATCAATGAGCAGTTCTTC.

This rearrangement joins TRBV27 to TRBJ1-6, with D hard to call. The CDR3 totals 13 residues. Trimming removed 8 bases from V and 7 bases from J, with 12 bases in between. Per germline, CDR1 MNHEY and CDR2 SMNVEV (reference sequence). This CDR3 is CASREQPNSPLHF. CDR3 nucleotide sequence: TGTGCCAGCCGCGAACAGCCAAATTCACCCCTCCACTTT.

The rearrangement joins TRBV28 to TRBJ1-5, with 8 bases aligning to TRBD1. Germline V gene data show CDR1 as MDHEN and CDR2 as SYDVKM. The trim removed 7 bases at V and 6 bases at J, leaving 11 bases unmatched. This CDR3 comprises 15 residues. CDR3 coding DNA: TGTGCCAGCATTCTGGGGCAGGGGGCTTTTCAGCCCCAGCATTTT. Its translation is CASILGQGAFQPQHF.

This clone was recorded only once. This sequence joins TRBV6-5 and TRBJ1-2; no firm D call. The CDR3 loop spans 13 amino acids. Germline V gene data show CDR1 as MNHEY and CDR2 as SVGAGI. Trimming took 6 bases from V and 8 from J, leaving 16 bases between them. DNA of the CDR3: TGTGCCAGCAGGGCGGACTCTGACTCGGGCTACACCTTC. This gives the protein CASRADSDSGYTF.